These T cell receptor beta chains were read from a single sample in a study of identical twins. TCRdb fed the 5' RACE reads into MiXCR, producing one record per CDR3 protein. The repertoire holds around 650,000 distinct CDR3 sequences, with less than 9% as singletons. This same sample was also taken into another study, of yellow fever vaccine responses in identical twins.

The sequenced material came from PBMCs. Receptors originate from a woman between 18 and 29 years old in good health. CDR3s include the opening cysteine and the closing phenylalanine or tryptophan. D genes are given only for firm matches. Part of the rows lack a size; the others show once, few, many or a class for expanded clones.

clone size	V gene	D gene	J gene	CDR3 protein	CDR3 DNA
-	TRBV20-1	-	TRBJ2-7	CSARRDTGGEQYF	TGCAGTGCTAGGAGGGACACTGGTGGTGAGCAGTACTTC
-	TRBV6-5	-	TRBJ2-5	CASSYLWGGVAQYF	TGTGCCAGCAGTTATTTGTGGGGCGGGGTGGCCCAGTACTTC
few	TRBV15	-	TRBJ1-1	CATSREAGLSTEAFF	TGTGCCACCAGCAGAGAGGCAGGGTTATCCACTGAAGCTTTCTTT
-	TRBV20-1	TRBD2	TRBJ2-1	CSAAGPSGSGYEQFF	TGCAGTGCCGCAGGGCCTAGCGGGAGCGGGTATGAGCAGTTCTTC
-	TRBV5-1	-	TRBJ1-1	CASSLGFPGRAEAFF	TGCGCCAGCAGCTTGGGCTTCCCCGGTAGGGCTGAAGCTTTCTTT
many	TRBV3-1	-	TRBJ1-1	CASSRRIQHRNTEAFF	TGTGCCAGCAGCCGCCGAATCCAACACAGGAACACTGAAGCTTTCTTT
few	TRBV29-1	-	TRBJ2-2	CSVEEVAHANTGELFF	TGCAGCGTTGAAGAAGTAGCACACGCGAACACCGGGGAGCTGTTTTTT
many	TRBV12-3/TRBV12-4	TRBD2	TRBJ2-1	CASCRRGSSYNEQFF	TGTGCCAGCTGCCGCCGCGGGAGTTCCTACAATGAGCAGTTCTTC
-	TRBV20-1	-	TRBJ1-5	CSARIPLGNQPQHF	TGCAGTGCTAGGATCCCCCTCGGCAATCAGCCCCAGCATTTT
many	TRBV5-1	-	TRBJ2-2	CASSSQGAGELFF	TGCGCCAGCAGCTCTCAGGGTGCCGGGGAGCTGTTTTTT
-	TRBV2	-	TRBJ2-3	CASSEGRSDTQYF	TGTGCCAGCAGTGAAGGACGCTCAGATACGCAGTATTTT
few	TRBV28	-	TRBJ2-2	CASSLGRSFPGELFF	TGTGCCAGCAGTTTAGGAAGAAGTTTCCCCGGGGAGCTGTTTTTT
many	TRBV6-5	-	TRBJ2-2	CASSNGGELFF	TGTGCCAGCAGTAACGGCGGGGAGCTGTTTTTT
few	TRBV6-1	TRBD2	TRBJ2-1	CASRPSGASYNEQFF	TGTGCCAGCAGACCTAGCGGAGCCTCCTACAATGAGCAGTTCTTC
-	TRBV4-1	TRBD2	TRBJ2-3	CASSLDGGGGRGTDTQYF	TGCGCCAGCAGCCTCGATGGTGGCGGGGGGCGGGGCACAGATACGCAGTATTTT
many	TRBV7-2	-	TRBJ2-1	CASSLEGIATMTQFF	TGTGCCAGCAGCTTAGAGGGGATCGCGACAATGACGCAGTTCTTC
many	TRBV28	-	TRBJ2-1	CASSFRAESNEQFF	TGTGCCAGCAGTTTTCGGGCCGAGTCCAATGAGCAGTTCTTC
-	TRBV2	-	TRBJ2-3	CASSPALDGDTQYF	TGTGCCAGCAGTCCCGCACTAGATGGGGATACGCAGTATTTT
-	TRBV5-1	TRBD2	TRBJ2-1	CASSSTSGRPYNEQFF	TGCGCCAGCAGCTCCACTAGCGGGAGGCCCTACAATGAGCAGTTCTTC